In its sample, the clone carrying this TCR beta chain was seen a few times. The data were taken from a study of regulatory T cells in long-lasting Graves disease. As to time point: persistent/refractory GD, antithyroid drugs over 5 years with positive TRAb. After RNA was extracted from PBMCs, the TCR library was made from it. Germline values: CDR1 LNHDA, CDR2 SQIVND (reference sequence). The CDR3 consists of 14 residues. The V end lost 6 bases, the J end lost 7 bases, and 18 bases lay between the germline ends. The authors built TCR beta libraries using iRepertoire HTBI primers and Arm-PCR of CDR3 regions. Via MiXCR, TCRdb re-called the multiplex PCR reads, giving one row per CDR3 protein. The data contain some 450,000 distinct CDR3 sequences, 23% of them seen just once; the ten biggest clones take up over 25%.

This clonotype originated in a female donor with Graves disease. The chain uses TRBV19 and TRBJ1-2; the D gene is possibly TRBD1 (6 bases). The sequenced sample was peripheral blood mononuclear cells (PBMCs), obtained when the disease was refractory, from a patient treated with antithyroid drugs. DNA for the CDR3: TGTGCCAGTAGGCGAGCGGGACAAGGGCCTGGCTACACCTTC. It translates to CASRRAGQGPGYTF.